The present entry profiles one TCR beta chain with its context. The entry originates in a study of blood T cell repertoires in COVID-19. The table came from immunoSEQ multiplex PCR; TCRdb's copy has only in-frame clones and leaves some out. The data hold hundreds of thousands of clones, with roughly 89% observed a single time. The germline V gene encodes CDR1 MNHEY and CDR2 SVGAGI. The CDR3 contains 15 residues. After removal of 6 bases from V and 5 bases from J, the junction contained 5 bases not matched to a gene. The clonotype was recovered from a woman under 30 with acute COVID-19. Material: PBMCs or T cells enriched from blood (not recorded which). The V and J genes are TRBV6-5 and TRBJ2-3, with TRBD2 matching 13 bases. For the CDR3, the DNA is TGTGCCAGCAGATCCCGGACTAGCGGGGGAGATACGCAGTATTTT. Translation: CASRSRTSGGDTQYF.